The 7 T cell receptor beta chains below were found in one sample sequenced in a study of early T cells in non-severe SARS-CoV-2 infection. TCRdb used MiXCR to reprocess the 5' RACE reads, holding one entry per CDR3 protein. The sample carries about 64,000 distinct CDR3 sequences, around 4.7% recorded once. The sample consisted of whole blood. The receptors were sampled from an adult who was a healthcare worker with PCR-confirmed SARS-CoV-2 infection or an uninfected control (not recorded which).

This clonotype has just a few counts. The chain has TRBV7-3 and TRBJ2-1, with D possibly TRBD2 on 6 matching bases. From germline, CDR1 is SGHTA and CDR2 FQGTGA. The CDR3 runs to 14 residues. Trimming left V 5 bases short and J 10 bases short, with 18 bases between. The CDR3 reads CASSLSSQGGEQFF. The CDR3 coding sequence is TGTGCCAGCAGCCTATCATCCCAGGGAGGCGAGCAGTTCTTC.

The rearrangement joins TRBV3-2 to TRBJ2-7; TRBD2, as called in the table, went unchecked against the DNA. TRBV3-2 is recorded as a pseudogene. This CDR3 is 15 amino acids long. This CDR3 is CASSRNLAGGYEQYF. The CDR3 DNA reads TGTGCCAGCAGCCGGAACCTAGCGGGAGGGTACGAGCAGTACTTC.

This clonotype was counted ten times or more. The chain couples TRBV2 to TRBJ2-3; 8 bases agree with TRBD1. The germline CDR1 and CDR2 sequences are SNHLY and FYNNEI. V lost 7 bases, J lost 8 bases, and 5 bases stayed unmatched. This CDR3 is built from 12 residues. Here the CDR3 reads CASTQDRATQYF. The DNA for the CDR3 is TGTGCCAGCACCCAGGACAGGGCTACGCAGTATTTT. The entire variable domain, with the rest obtained from reference TRBV2 and TRBJ2-3, is as follows: EPEVTQTPSHQVTQMGQEVILRCVPISNHLYFYWYRQILGQKVEFLVSFYNNEISEKSEIFDDQFSVERPDGSNFTLKIRSTKLEDSAMYFCASTQDRATQYFGPGTRLTVL.

The gene calls are TRBV10-1 and TRBJ2-7, with 7 positions matching TRBD1. CDR3 length equals 14 residues. The J segment lost 1 base and the V segment lost 0 bases, leaving 0 bases of the junction unmatched. CDR1 WNHNN and CDR2 SYGVQD come from the germline V gene (reference sequence). CDR3 protein: CASSESTGSYEQYF. CDR3 nucleotides: TGCGCCAGCAGTGAGTCGACAGGGTCCTACGAGCAGTACTTC.

In this sample, this clonotype turned up a few times. The chain recombines TRBV3-1 with TRBJ1-1; D gene uncertain. Trimming took off 4 bases at V and 7 bases at J, with 13 bases between the two ends. CDR1 LGHDT and CDR2 YNNKEL come from the germline V gene (reference sequence). The CDR3 extends over 13 amino acids. The CDR3 loop is CASSLTERGEAFF. Here the CDR3 DNA reads TGTGCCAGCAGCCTAACAGAACGGGGTGAAGCTTTCTTT.

A few counts support this clonotype. This chain links TRBV27 with TRBJ2-5; D is ambiguous. The CDR3 spans 13 residues. Between the trimmed V and J ends, which lost 0 bases and 11 bases, there was a span of 13 bases. The germline V gene has CDR1 MNHEY and CDR2 SMNVEV (reference sequence). In DNA form, the CDR3 reads TGTGCCAGCAGTTTATCCGAAAACGGGCCTCAGTACTTC. Its translation: CASSLSENGPQYF.

This clonotype was detected only a few times. Here the CDR3 reads CASSLRDRNNEQFF. The CDR3, as DNA: TGTGCCAGCAGTTTACGAGACAGAAACAATGAGCAGTTCTTC. V gene TRBV12-3 or TRBV12-4 combines with J gene TRBJ2-1; tentatively, D is TRBD1 (5 bases). V was trimmed by 2 bases and J by 5 bases, leaving 10 bases between them. The CDR3 extends over 14 amino acids.